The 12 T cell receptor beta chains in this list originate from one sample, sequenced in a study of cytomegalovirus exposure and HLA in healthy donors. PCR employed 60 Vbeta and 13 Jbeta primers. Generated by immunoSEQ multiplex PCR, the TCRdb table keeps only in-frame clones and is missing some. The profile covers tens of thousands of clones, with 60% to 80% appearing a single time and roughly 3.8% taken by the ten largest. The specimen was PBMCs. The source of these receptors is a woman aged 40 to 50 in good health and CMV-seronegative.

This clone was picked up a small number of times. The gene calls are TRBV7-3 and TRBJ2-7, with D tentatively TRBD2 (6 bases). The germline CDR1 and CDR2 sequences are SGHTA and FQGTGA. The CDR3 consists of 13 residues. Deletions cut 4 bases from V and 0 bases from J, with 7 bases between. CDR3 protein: CASSWTNSYEQYF. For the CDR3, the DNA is TGTGCCAGCAGCTGGACTAACTCCTACGAGCAGTACTTC. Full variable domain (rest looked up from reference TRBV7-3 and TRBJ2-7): GAGVSQTPSNKVTEKGKYVELRCDPISGHTALYWYRQSLGQGPEFLIYFQGTGAADDSGLPNDRFFAVRPEGSVSTLKIQRTERGDSAVYLCASSWTNSYEQYFGPGTRLTVT.

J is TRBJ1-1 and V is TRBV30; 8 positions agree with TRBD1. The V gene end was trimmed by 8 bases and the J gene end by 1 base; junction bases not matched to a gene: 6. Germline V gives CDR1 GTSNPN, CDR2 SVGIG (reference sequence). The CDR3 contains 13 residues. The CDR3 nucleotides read TGTGCCGGAGACAGGGGACAGAACACTGAAGCTTTCTTT. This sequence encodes CAGDRGQNTEAFF.

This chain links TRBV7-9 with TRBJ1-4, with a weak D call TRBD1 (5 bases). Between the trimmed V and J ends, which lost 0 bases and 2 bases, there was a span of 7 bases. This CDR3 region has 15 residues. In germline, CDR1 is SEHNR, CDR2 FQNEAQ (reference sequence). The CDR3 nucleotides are TGTGCCAGCAGCTTAGCCGACAGTACTAATGAAAAACTGTTTTTT. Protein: CASSLADSTNEKLFF.

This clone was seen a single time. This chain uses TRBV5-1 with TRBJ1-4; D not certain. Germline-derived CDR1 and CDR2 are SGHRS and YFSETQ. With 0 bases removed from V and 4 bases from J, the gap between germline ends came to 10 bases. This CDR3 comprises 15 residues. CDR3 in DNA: TGCGCCAGCAGCTTGGCCAGGTATAATAATGAAAAACTGTTTTTT. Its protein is CASSLARYNNEKLFF.

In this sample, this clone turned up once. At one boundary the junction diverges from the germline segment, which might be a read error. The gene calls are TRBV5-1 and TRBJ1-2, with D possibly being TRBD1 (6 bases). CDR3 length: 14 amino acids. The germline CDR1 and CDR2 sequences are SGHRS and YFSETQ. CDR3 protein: CTSSWIQGRDGYTF. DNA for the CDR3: TGCACCAGCAGCTGGATACAGGGACGTGATGGCTACACCTTC.

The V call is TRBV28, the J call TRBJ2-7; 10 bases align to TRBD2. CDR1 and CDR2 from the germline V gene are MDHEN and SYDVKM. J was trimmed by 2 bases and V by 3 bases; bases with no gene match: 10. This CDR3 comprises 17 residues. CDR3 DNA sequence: TGTGCCAGCAGTTTGCTAGCGGGGGACCTAAACACCTACGAGCAGTACTTC. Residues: CASSLLAGDLNTYEQYF.

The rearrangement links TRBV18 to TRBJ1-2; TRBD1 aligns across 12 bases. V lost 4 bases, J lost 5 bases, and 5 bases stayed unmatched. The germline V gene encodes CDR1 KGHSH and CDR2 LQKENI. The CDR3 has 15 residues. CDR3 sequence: CASSLPGQGAYGYTF. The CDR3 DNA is TGTGCCAGCTCACTCCCGGGACAGGGGGCGTATGGCTACACCTTC.

The CDR3 is CASRSGANYGYTF. CDR3 DNA: TGTGCCAGCAGATCGGGAGCTAACTATGGCTACACCTTC. The V and J genes are TRBV11-2 and TRBJ1-2; D is undetermined. With 6 bases removed from V and 0 bases from J, the gap between germline ends came to 8 bases. CDR1 and CDR2 (germline): SGHAT, FQNNGV. The CDR3 has 13 amino acids.

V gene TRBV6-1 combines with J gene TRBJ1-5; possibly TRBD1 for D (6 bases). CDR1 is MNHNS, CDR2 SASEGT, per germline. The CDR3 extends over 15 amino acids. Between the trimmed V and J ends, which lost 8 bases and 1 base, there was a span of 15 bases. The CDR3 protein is CASLGGQGSNQPQHF. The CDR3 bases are TGTGCCAGCCTCGGGGGGCAGGGGAGCAATCAGCCCCAGCATTTT.

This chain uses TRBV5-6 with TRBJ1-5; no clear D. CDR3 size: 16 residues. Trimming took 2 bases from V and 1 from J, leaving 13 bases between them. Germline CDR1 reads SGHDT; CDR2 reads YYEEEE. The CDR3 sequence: CASSFLAATSNQPQHF. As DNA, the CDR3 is TGTGCCAGCAGCTTTTTAGCGGCCACCAGCAATCAGCCCCAGCATTTT.

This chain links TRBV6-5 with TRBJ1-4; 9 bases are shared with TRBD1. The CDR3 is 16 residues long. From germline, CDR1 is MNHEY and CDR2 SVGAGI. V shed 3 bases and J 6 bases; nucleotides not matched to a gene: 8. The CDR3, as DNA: TGTGCCAGCAGTTATGGGGGAGGACAGGGGTATGAAAAACTGTTTTTT. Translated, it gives CASSYGGGQGYEKLFF.

The CDR3 loop reads CASSQGQGAGPQHF. The CDR3 DNA reads TGCGCCAGCAGCCAAGGACAGGGCGCGGGGCCCCAGCATTTT. The gene calls are TRBV4-3 and TRBJ1-5; 7 nucleotides line up with TRBD1. The J segment lost 9 bases and the V segment lost 1 base, leaving 6 bases of the junction unmatched. The germline V gene has CDR1 LGHNA and CDR2 YSLEER. This CDR3 region has 14 residues.